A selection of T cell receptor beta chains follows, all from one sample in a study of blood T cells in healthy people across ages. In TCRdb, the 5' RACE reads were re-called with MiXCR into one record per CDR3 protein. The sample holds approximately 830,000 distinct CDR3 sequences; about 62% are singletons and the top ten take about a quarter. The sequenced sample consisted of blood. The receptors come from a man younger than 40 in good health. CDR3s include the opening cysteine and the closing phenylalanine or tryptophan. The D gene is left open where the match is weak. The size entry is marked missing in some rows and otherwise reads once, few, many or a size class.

TGCAGTGCTAGAGGCTGGGGGGCAGGCGAGCAGTACTTC,CSARGWGAGEQYF,-,TRBV20-1,-,TRBJ2-7
TGCAGTGCTAGAGATAACCAAGAGACCCAGTACTTC,CSARDNQETQYF,-,TRBV20-1,-,TRBJ2-5
TGTGCCAGCAGGCCGTTCGGGACAGGGGGAAACTATGGCTACACCTTC,CASRPFGTGGNYGYTF,TRBD1,TRBV27,-,TRBJ1-2
TGTGCCAGCAGTGTCCGAGGCGACTCCTACGAGCAGTACTTC,CASSVRGDSYEQYF,-,TRBV6-6,-,TRBJ2-7
TGTGCCAGCAGCTTAAAGCGGGGGGCCCAAGAGACCCAGTACTTC,CASSLKRGAQETQYF,TRBD2,TRBV7-6,-,TRBJ2-5
TGTGCCAGCAGCTTTCAGGGAACAAGCGGCGAGCAGTTCTTC,CASSFQGTSGEQFF,-,TRBV7-2,-,TRBJ2-1
TGTGCCAGCCGGGGGACAGCAGGCCAAGAGACCCAGTACTTC,CASRGTAGQETQYF,-,TRBV6-2/TRBV6-3,-,TRBJ2-5
TGTGCCAGCAGTATATCCGACAGGGACCATAACTATGGCTACACCTTC,CASSISDRDHNYGYTF,TRBD1,TRBV6-2/TRBV6-3,-,TRBJ1-2
TGTGCCAACAGAGAGACCGGGGACCCCTCCTACGAGCAGTACTTC,CANRETGDPSYEQYF,-,TRBV9,-,TRBJ2-7
TGTGCCAGCAGCACTAGCGGGGGGACCTTGGGGGATACGCAGTATTTT,CASSTSGGTLGDTQYF,TRBD2,TRBV7-2,-,TRBJ2-3
TGTGCCAGCAGCTTGATGGCAGGGGGGGGCGAGCAGTACTTC,CASSLMAGGGEQYF,-,TRBV7-2,-,TRBJ2-7
TGTGCCACCAGCGAGCCCAGGGCTAACTATGGCTACACCTTC,CATSEPRANYGYTF,-,TRBV15,-,TRBJ1-2
TGTGCCAGCAGTAATCTGGATCCTTTTAGCAATCAGCCCCAGCATTTT,CASSNLDPFSNQPQHF,-,TRBV6-2/TRBV6-3,few,TRBJ1-5
TGTGCCAGCAGCTCCCTTCCCACCGCGAACACCGGGGAGCTGTTTTTT,CASSSLPTANTGELFF,-,TRBV5-6,-,TRBJ2-2
TGTGCCAGCAGCCGTTTCGAGACAGGGTCTAGCAATCAGCCCCAGCATTTT,CASSRFETGSSNQPQHF,TRBD1,TRBV7-6,-,TRBJ1-5
TGTGCCAGCAGTCCCGGACAGGGGAGAGGGACAGATACGCAGTATTTT,CASSPGQGRGTDTQYF,TRBD1,TRBV28,few,TRBJ2-3
TGTGCCAGCAGCTTAGTCTTTTCAGGAGCAGATACGCAGTATTTT,CASSLVFSGADTQYF,-,TRBV7-2,-,TRBJ2-3
TGTGCCAGCACCCGGACGGGTCTCAAAAACATTCAGTACTTC,CASTRTGLKNIQYF,-,TRBV6-6,-,TRBJ2-4